By share, the clone carrying this T cell receptor (beta chain) ranks as medium-sized (0.01 to 0.1%). Here the gene names and germline are mouse. Read data end 1 residue before the CDR3 end; the end is taken from the germline J gene. This entry belongs to a study of tissue T cells after allogeneic stem cell transplantation. Germline V CDR1 and CDR2: FNHDT, SITEND (reference sequence). Trimming left V 0 bases short and J 0 bases short, with 6 bases between. CDR3 length: 15 amino acids. Noted time point: mouse harvest day 7 after allogeneic transplant. Mouse grafts combined 10^7 T-cell-depleted bone marrow cells with 10^6 splenic CD5+ T cells. Here immunoSEQ multiplex PCR was the method, and the copy in TCRdb shows in-frame clones only, minus some. The sample lists about 6,700 clones, roughly half occurring once.

The V and J genes are TRBV19 and TRBJ1-4; D unclear. The sequencing input was gut tissue. This clonotype originated in a female BALB/c mouse given C57BL/6 T cells with graft-versus-host disease after an allogeneic hematopoietic cell transplant. CDR3 DNA, as far as it was read: TGTGCCAGCAGTATAGACGCCGTTTCCAACGAAAGATTATTT. Translating it yields CASSIDAVSNERLF. The whole CDR3 protein is CASSIDAVSNERLFF.